This T cell receptor beta chain comes out of a study of regulatory T cells in long-lasting Graves disease. Regarding time point: newly diagnosed GD, antithyroid drugs for less than 3 months. Following extraction of RNA from PBMCs, that RNA was used to make the TCR library. Many counts were recorded for this clonotype. Arm-PCR with iRepertoire HTBI primers amplified the CDR3 regions for these TCR beta libraries. MiXCR was run by TCRdb on the multiplex PCR reads, yielding one entry per CDR3 protein. In the table there are a few hundred thousand distinct CDR3 sequences, 16% of which are singletons. Germline V gene sequence: CDR1 SGHTA, CDR2 FQGNSA. This CDR3 contains 13 residues. Trimming cost V 2 bases and J 3 bases, with 8 bases left between them. This sample also appeared in a second study, on T cells in Graves' hyperthyroidism and ophthalmopathy.

The chain is built from TRBV7-2 and TRBJ2-7; D remains unclear. This TCR was recovered from a woman between 18 and 29 years old with Graves disease. The starting material was peripheral blood mononuclear cells (PBMCs), obtained at new diagnosis, from a patient treated with antithyroid drugs. CDR3 protein: CASSLYAGYEQYF. The CDR3 bases are TGTGCCAGCAGCTTATACGCTGGCTACGAGCAGTACTTC.